This T cell receptor (beta chain) is from a study of metastatic and nonmetastatic thyroid tumors. At the level of the study: Repertoires were compared across blood and tumor or nodule tissue from malignant and benign thyroid patients. General study findings and limits: Across blood and tumor, TCR beta diversity in malignant thyroid tumors was reportedly significantly higher than in benign nodules.

Germline V gives CDR1 SEHNR, CDR2 FQNEAQ (reference sequence). The CDR3 contains 14 residues. The V and J ends lost 3 bases and 10 bases respectively, with 19 bases between them. Methods used by the authors: A classifier of distant metastasis in papillary thyroid cancer was built from CDR3 differences (across clinicopathological groups). TCRdb reanalyzed the PCR reads via MiXCR. The V and J calls shown here were made by TCRdb, not taken from the authors' results. This table holds 30,000 to 35,000 clones, roughly 20% found once. A note on this clone: Its matching antigen is unknown.

Patients underwent thyroid surgery, and none had received any treatment before it. The chain couples TRBV7-9 to TRBJ2-7, with D perhaps TRBD1 (6 bases). Sequencing was done on a sample of tumor tissue. This clonotype was obtained from a male donor with papillary thyroid cancer or a benign thyroid nodule (not recorded which). Some clones in this sample may be carry-over from other donors' samples. The CDR3 nucleotides read TGTGCCAGCAGCTTTCCCGGACAGAGCTATGATCAGTACTTC. Amino acid sequence: CASSFPGQSYDQYF.